A selection of T cell receptor beta chains follows, all from one sample in a study of T-cell memory formation after mild COVID-19. MiXCR was run by TCRdb on the 5' RACE reads, yielding one entry per CDR3 protein. The sample has 300,000 to 350,000 distinct CDR3 sequences; roughly an eighth are singletons. The material sequenced was PBMCs or a T cell subset sorted from them (not recorded which). All receptors come from a young man who had mild COVID-19 (a few samples of this study predate the infection). Cell type and time point are not known. Each CDR3 is given with its conserved first and last residue. The order of the fields is J gene, clone size, V gene, D gene, CDR3 DNA, CDR3 protein. A D gene is named only where the DNA matches it firmly. For some rows the clone size is stated as once, few or many, or as a class when expanded; others skip it.

>TRBJ2-5|once|TRBV4-1|-
TGCGCCAGCAGCCAAGAGGGGCTTCAAGAGACCCAGTACTTC
CASSQEGLQETQYF
>TRBJ1-2|-|TRBV7-3|-
TGTGCCAGCACCACCGCCCCGTCGACATCCTTC
CASTTAPSTSF
>TRBJ1-2|few|TRBV7-2|-
TGTGCCAGCAGCTTAGAGCTCTATGGCTACACCTTC
CASSLELYGYTF
>TRBJ2-7|-|TRBV5-1|-
TGCGCCAGCAAGACAGGCCGGTCCTACGAGCAGTACTTC
CASKTGRSYEQYF
>TRBJ2-1|many|TRBV23-1|-
TGCGCCAGCAGTCAATCTGTCTTCAGGGGTTGGTTCTTC
CASSQSVFRGWFF
>TRBJ2-5|-|TRBV6-5|-
TGTGCCAGCAGTCGGGGCGGGACAGCCCAAGAGACCCAGTACTTC
CASSRGGTAQETQYF
>TRBJ2-3|-|TRBV3-1|-
TGTGCCAGCAGCCAGCAGGGGCCGGATACGCAGTATTTT
CASSQQGPDTQYF
>TRBJ1-4|-|TRBV4-1|-
TGCGCCAGCAGCCAAGGGAGGAGACAGAGCTCTGAAAAACTGTTTTTT
CASSQGRRQSSEKLFF
>TRBJ2-1|many|TRBV5-1|-
TGCGCCAGCAGCTTGTTAGGGGGCTCCTACAATGAGCAGTTCTTC
CASSLLGGSYNEQFF
>TRBJ2-3|-|TRBV20-1|TRBD2
TGCAGTGCTAGAGGCACTAGCGCCACAGATACGCAGTATTTT
CSARGTSATDTQYF
>TRBJ1-3|-|TRBV15|TRBD1
TGTGCCACCAGCAGGTCGGGACAGGGGGAAAACACCATATATTTT
CATSRSGQGENTIYF
>TRBJ2-7|few|TRBV10-3|TRBD1
TGTGCCATCAGCTCAGGACAGGGCCGGGACTCGACAACCTACGAGCAGTACTTC
CAISSGQGRDSTTYEQYF
>TRBJ1-2|-|TRBV20-1|-
TGCAGTGCTTCCCCTCACGGGAAAAGTGGCTACACCTTC
CSASPHGKSGYTF
>TRBJ1-5|-|TRBV6-2/TRBV6-3|-
TGTGCCAGCAGTTACTCGTTGGGGGTTTTAAGTCAGCCCCAGCATTTT
CASSYSLGVLSQPQHF
>TRBJ1-4|-|TRBV7-9|-
TGTGCCAGCAGCCTCACCGTTGGACTCACGTCTGCAACTAATGAAAAACTGTTTTTT
CASSLTVGLTSATNEKLFF
>TRBJ2-3|many|TRBV9|TRBD2
TGTGCCAGCAGCGTGACCCTAACGGGGGGGCAAGGAGATACGCAGTATTTT
CASSVTLTGGQGDTQYF
>TRBJ2-5|few|TRBV4-2|-
TGTGCCAGCAGCCAAGTTCTGGCCCAAGAGACCCAGTACTTC
CASSQVLAQETQYF
>TRBJ1-5|-|TRBV19|TRBD1
TGTGCCAGCGACAGGGGTAGTCGGGTGGACAATCAGCCCCAGCATTTT
CASDRGSRVDNQPQHF
>TRBJ1-5|many|TRBV7-9|-
TGTGCCAGCAGCCATACAGCAGGGGAACAGCCCCAGCATTTT
CASSHTAGEQPQHF
>TRBJ2-5|few|TRBV20-1|TRBD1
TGCAGTGCTCCCAACTCAGGGGGCCCCCAAGAGACCCAGTACTTC
CSAPNSGGPQETQYF
>TRBJ1-2|few|TRBV28|-
TGTGCCAGCAGTTTATCATACAGGGAGGGCTATGGCTACACCTTC
CASSLSYREGYGYTF
>TRBJ2-1|many|TRBV20-1|-
TGCAGTGCCGATCCGATGGACTCGTTAGATAACAATGAGCAGTTCTTC
CSADPMDSLDNNEQFF
>TRBJ1-1|few|TRBV9|TRBD1
TGTGCCAGCAGTTTCGGCAGGGGGATCACTGAAGCTTTCTTT
CASSFGRGITEAFF
>TRBJ2-6|-|TRBV7-3|TRBD1
TGTGCCAGCAGCCATCCAGGGACAGGGGCACCAGGGGCCAACGTCCTGACTTTC
CASSHPGTGAPGANVLTF
>TRBJ1-5|few|TRBV9|-
TGTGCCAGCAGCGTAGGGGGAACTCAGCCCCAGCATTTT
CASSVGGTQPQHF
>TRBJ2-3|few|TRBV12-3/TRBV12-4|TRBD2
TGTGCCAGCAGTATGAGCGGGAGGGCTGATACGCAGTATTTT
CASSMSGRADTQYF
>TRBJ2-1|-|TRBV18|TRBD2
TGTGCCAGCTCACCACCACGGGGGGGTGAGCAGTTCTTC
CASSPPRGGEQFF
>TRBJ1-1|few|TRBV5-1|TRBD1
TGCGCCAGCAGCGACGGACAGGGCGGGGCCACTGAAGCTTTCTTT
CASSDGQGGATEAFF
>TRBJ2-3|few|TRBV6-6|TRBD2
TGTGCCAGCAGGGCCCCGGGGGGTAGCACAGATACGCAGTATTTT
CASRAPGGSTDTQYF
>TRBJ2-7|many|TRBV5-1|TRBD1
TGCGCCAGCAGCTTGAGAGGGACAGGGGCCGAGCAGTACTTC
CASSLRGTGAEQYF
>TRBJ1-2|few|TRBV5-4|-
TGTGCCAGCACAGTGGGCCTCAACTATGGCTACACCTTC
CASTVGLNYGYTF
>TRBJ2-1|-|TRBV6-6|-
TGTGCCATGGGGGCTGATTACTACAATGAGCAGTTCTTC
CAMGADYYNEQFF